This note documents a single T cell receptor beta chain sequence. These data belong to a study of T cell changes during pregnancy in multiple sclerosis. The ends were cut back, 4 bases at V and 2 bases at J, with 12 bases in the middle. Germline V gene sequence: CDR1 SGHRS, CDR2 YFSETQ. There are 14 residues in the CDR3. Using immunoSEQ multiplex PCR, the repertoire was profiled, and TCRdb retains in-frame clones only, with some absent. Altogether approximately 31,000 clones are present, 89% being singletons, with the ten largest covering about 6.4%. The V and J genes are TRBV5-1 and TRBJ1-2; tentatively, D is TRBD1 (5 bases). The clonotype comes from a female donor with multiple sclerosis, enrolled in a pregnancy study. The material sequenced was CD8+ T cells from peripheral blood mononuclear cells, taken in the second trimester of pregnancy. The CDR3 reads CASSPGDGNYGYTF. The CDR3 coding sequence is TGCGCCAGCAGCCCGGGGGACGGAAACTATGGCTACACCTTC.